The 10 T cell receptor beta chains below come from one sample, sequenced in a study of OX40 agonist ivuxolimab in advanced cancers. Sequencing was performed with immunoSEQ multiplex PCR; in TCRdb, only in-frame clones are kept and a portion is missing. The data hold about 60,000 clones, with 91% observed a single time. Material: CD4+ or CD8+ T cells sorted from blood, obtained in a trial of the OX40 agonist ivuxolimab. The receptors here all came from an adult with an advanced solid tumor such as melanoma, head and neck, liver or kidney cancer.

V gene TRBV6-5 combines with J gene TRBJ2-2, with no clear D. CDR3 size: 13 residues. The V and J ends lost 5 bases and 2 bases respectively, with 6 bases between them. Germline V lookup: CDR1 MNHEY, CDR2 SVGAGI. The CDR3: CASSDDNTGELFF. Here the CDR3 DNA reads TGTGCCAGCAGTGACGACAACACCGGGGAGCTGTTTTTT.

The J gene is TRBJ1-4, the V gene TRBV2; weak D call: TRBD1 (6 bases). This CDR3 spans 13 amino acids. Germline-derived CDR1 and CDR2 are SNHLY and FYNNEI. Trimming removed 1 base from V and 6 bases from J, with 6 bases in between. The CDR3 DNA reads as TGTGCCAGCAGTGAAGACAGGGATGAAAAACTGTTTTTT. Its protein is CASSEDRDEKLFF.

V and J are TRBV6-1 and TRBJ2-7; 8 nucleotides match TRBD1. CDR3 length equals 14 residues. V was clipped by 4 bases and J by 5 bases; unmatched bases: 7. CDR1 is MNHNS and CDR2 is SASEGT in the germline V gene. The CDR3 DNA follows: TGTGCCAGCAGTGCGTTAACAGGGGGAGACGAGCAGTACTTC. Encoded protein: CASSALTGGDEQYF.

This chain joins TRBV14 and TRBJ2-5; 7 bases match TRBD2. In germline, CDR1 is SGHDN, CDR2 FVKESK. There are 15 residues in the CDR3. The trim removed 0 bases at V and 4 bases at J, leaving 5 bases unmatched. Written as DNA, the CDR3 is TGTGCCAGCAGCCAAGATACGGGAGGCCTAGAGACCCAGTACTTC. This gives the protein CASSQDTGGLETQYF.

This clone was observed a few times. This chain connects TRBV11-2 to TRBJ2-7; possibly TRBD1 or TRBD2 for D (6 bases each). Germline V gene data show CDR1 as SGHAT and CDR2 as FQNNGV. The CDR3 has 14 residues. V was trimmed by 8 bases and J by 0 bases, leaving 14 bases between them. CDR3: CASSGGSGSYEQYF. For the CDR3, the DNA is TGTGCCAGCTCCGGGGGCTCGGGCTCCTACGAGCAGTACTTC.

The chain links TRBV28 to TRBJ2-7, with no clear D. Trimming cost V 1 base and J 6 bases, with 13 bases left between them. This CDR3 spans 14 amino acids. The V gene's germline CDR1 is MDHEN and CDR2 SYDVKM. The CDR3 loop reads CASSLSQSVSEQYF. As DNA, the CDR3 is TGTGCCAGCAGTTTATCCCAGTCGGTGAGCGAGCAGTACTTC.

This clone was picked up one time. The V and J genes are TRBV30 and TRBJ2-7; D unclear. V gave up 2 bases and J gave up 2 bases, with 10 bases separating them. This CDR3 is 13 amino acids long. Germline V gene data show CDR1 as GTSNPN and CDR2 as SVGIG (reference sequence). CDR3: CAWSTQDPYEQYF. The CDR3 nucleotides read TGTGCCTGGAGTACGCAAGACCCCTACGAGCAGTACTTC.

The rearrangement uses TRBV10-2 and TRBJ2-1; D ambiguous. V was cut by 6 bases and J by 4 bases, with 4 bases left in between. The germline V gene has CDR1 WSHSY and CDR2 SAAADI. CDR3 length: 11 amino acids. CDR3 protein: CASSIYNEQFF. CDR3 sequence (DNA): TGCGCCAGCAGCATTTACAATGAGCAGTTCTTC.

J is TRBJ2-3 and V is TRBV6-5, with 10 bases fitting TRBD2. V gave up 2 bases and J gave up 3 bases; unmatched junction bases: 2. Germline V gene data show CDR1 as MNHEY and CDR2 as SVGAGI. The CDR3 sequence is 15 residues long. The CDR3 DNA is TGTGCCAGCAGTTACCGTAGCGGGGGGACAGATACGCAGTATTTT. Its translation is CASSYRSGGTDTQYF.

The chain carries TRBV6-6 and TRBJ2-7; D might be TRBD1 (5 bases). Trimming pared 5 bases from V and 4 bases from J, leaving 15 bases between. The germline V gene has CDR1 MNHNY and CDR2 SVGAGI (reference sequence). The CDR3 is made up of 14 amino acids. Here the CDR3 reads CASSGQGLVYEQYF. The CDR3 region has the DNA TGTGCCAGCAGTGGTCAGGGTCTCGTTTACGAGCAGTACTTC.